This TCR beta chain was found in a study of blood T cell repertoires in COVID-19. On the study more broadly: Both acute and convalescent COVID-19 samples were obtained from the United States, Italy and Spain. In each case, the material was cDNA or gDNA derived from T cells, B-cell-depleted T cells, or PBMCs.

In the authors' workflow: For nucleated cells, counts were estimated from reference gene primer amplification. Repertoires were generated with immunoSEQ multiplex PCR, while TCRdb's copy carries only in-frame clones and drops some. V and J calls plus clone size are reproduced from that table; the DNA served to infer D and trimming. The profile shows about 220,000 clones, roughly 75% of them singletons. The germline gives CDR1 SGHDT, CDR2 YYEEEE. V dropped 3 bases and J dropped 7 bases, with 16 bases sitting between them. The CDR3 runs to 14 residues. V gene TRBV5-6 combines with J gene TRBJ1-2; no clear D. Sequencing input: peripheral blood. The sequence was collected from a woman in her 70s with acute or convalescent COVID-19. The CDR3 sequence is CASSSLGGFGGYTF. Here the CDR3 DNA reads TGTGCCAGCAGCTCCCTGGGAGGGTTCGGTGGCTACACCTTC.